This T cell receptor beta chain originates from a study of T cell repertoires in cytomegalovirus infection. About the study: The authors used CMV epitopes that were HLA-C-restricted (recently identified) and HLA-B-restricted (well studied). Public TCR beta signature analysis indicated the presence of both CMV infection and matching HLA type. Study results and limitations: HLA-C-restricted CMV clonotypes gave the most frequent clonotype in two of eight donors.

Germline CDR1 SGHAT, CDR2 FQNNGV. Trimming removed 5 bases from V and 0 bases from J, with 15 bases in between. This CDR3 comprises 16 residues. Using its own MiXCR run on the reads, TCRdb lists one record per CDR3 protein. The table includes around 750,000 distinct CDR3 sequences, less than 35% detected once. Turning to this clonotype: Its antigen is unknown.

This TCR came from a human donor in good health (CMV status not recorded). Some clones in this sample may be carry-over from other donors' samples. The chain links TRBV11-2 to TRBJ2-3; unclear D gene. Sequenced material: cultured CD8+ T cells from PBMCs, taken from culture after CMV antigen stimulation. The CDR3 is CASSALLGTSTDTQYF. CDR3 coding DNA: TGTGCCAGCAGCGCTCTACTTGGCACTAGCACAGATACGCAGTATTTT.